Following are 27 T cell receptor beta chains from one sample sequenced in a study of blood T cell repertoires in COVID-19. Only in-frame clones appear in the TCRdb table, and some are missing; sequencing was by immunoSEQ multiplex PCR. The sample has around 130,000 clones; 82% are singletons. Material: peripheral blood. The source is a woman in her 70s with acute or convalescent COVID-19.

V usage is TRBV6-5 and J usage is TRBJ1-4; D is ambiguous. The CDR3 covers 15 residues. The V gene lost 2 bases and the J gene lost 0 bases, with 7 bases spanning the gap. Germline values: CDR1 MNHEY, CDR2 SVGAGI. This chain's CDR3 is CASSYSLATNEKLFF. The CDR3 DNA is TGTGCCAGCAGTTACAGCCTTGCAACTAATGAAAAACTGTTTTTT.

V usage is TRBV19 and J usage is TRBJ1-2; 10 nucleotides agree with TRBD1. The V and J ends lost 3 bases and 6 bases, in that order; junction bases with no gene match: 1. The CDR3 length is 13 residues. Germline V lookup: CDR1 LNHDA, CDR2 SQIVND (reference sequence). CDR3 sequence reads: CASSMTGGNGYTF. CDR3 in DNA: TGTGCCAGTAGTATGACAGGGGGCAATGGCTACACCTTC. Full variable domain (outside the CDR3, taken from reference TRBV19 and TRBJ1-2): DGGITQSPKYLFRKEGQNVTLSCEQNLNHDAMYWYRQDPGQGLRLIYYSQIVNDFQKGDIAEGYSVSREKKESFPLTVTSAQKNPTAFYLCASSMTGGNGYTFGSGTRLTVV.

As to this clone: The same CDR3 is also encoded by other DNA sequences in this sample. The V gene is TRBV12-3 or TRBV12-4, the J gene TRBJ1-2; the D gene is possibly TRBD1 (5 bases). The CDR3 length is 13 residues. V lost 2 bases, J lost 2 bases, and 6 bases lay in between. For the CDR3, the DNA is TGTGCCAGCAGTTTAAGGGGAAACTATGGCTACACCTTC. Translating it yields CASSLRGNYGYTF.

DNA for the CDR3: TGTGCCAGCAGCTTAGAGGGAGTACGTGGAAATCAGCCCCAGCATTTT. Its translation: CASSLEGVRGNQPQHF. The V and J genes are TRBV7-2 and TRBJ1-5; no definite D call. With 1 base removed from V and 4 bases from J, the gap between germline ends came to 14 bases. The CDR3 totals 16 residues. Germline V gives CDR1 SGHTA, CDR2 FQGNSA.

The chain couples TRBV7-9 to TRBJ1-1, with TRBD1 identical over 9 bases. The CDR3 is 14 amino acids. The germline V gene encodes CDR1 SEHNR and CDR2 FQNEAQ (reference sequence). V shed 5 bases, J shed 8 bases, and the junction held 9 bases outside the gene matches. CDR3 protein: CASSPYTGGTEAFF. The CDR3 DNA reads as TGTGCCAGCAGCCCCTATACAGGGGGCACCGAAGCTTTCTTT.

The chain combines TRBV18 with TRBJ2-1; 7 nucleotides line up with TRBD1. Losses at the gene ends were 3 bases for V and 3 bases for J; bases not matched to a gene: 5. CDR1 and CDR2 (germline): KGHSH, LQKENI. CDR3 length: 15 amino acids. The CDR3 DNA reads as TGTGCCAGCTCACCGAAACAGGGGAGCTACAATGAGCAGTTCTTC. It codes for CASSPKQGSYNEQFF.

This clone came up once. The chain carries TRBV3-1 (or the pseudogene TRBV3-2) and TRBJ1-1; 7 nucleotides line up with TRBD1. CDR1 LGHDT and CDR2 YNNKEL come from the germline V gene (reference sequence). Trimming at V came to 7 bases and at J to 8 bases, leaving 13 bases not matched to a gene. The CDR3 has 14 amino acids. CDR3 sequence: CASIQTGSRGEAFF. In DNA form, the CDR3 reads TGTGCCAGCATCCAGACAGGGTCGCGGGGAGAAGCTTTCTTT.

This clone was observed once. The chain couples TRBV24-1 to TRBJ2-2, with D unclear. The CDR3 extends over 15 amino acids. The V end lost 5 bases, the J end lost 2 bases, and 11 bases lay between the germline ends. CDR1 is KGHDR, CDR2 SFDVKD, per germline. CDR3 region: CATSASSSNTGELFF. For the CDR3, the DNA is TGTGCCACCAGTGCGAGTAGCTCAAACACCGGGGAGCTGTTTTTT.

This clone was picked up one time. The rearrangement links TRBV12-3 or TRBV12-4 to TRBJ2-3; TRBD2 agrees at 8 bases. The CDR3 loop spans 13 amino acids. Trimming cost V 6 bases and J 3 bases; bases outside gene matches: 2. The chain's CDR3 is CASSGGATDTQYF. In nucleotides, the CDR3 is TGTGCCAGCAGCGGGGGGGCAACAGATACGCAGTATTTT.

V gene TRBV7-8 combines with J gene TRBJ2-7; weak D call: TRBD2 (6 bases). CDR1 is SGHVS and CDR2 is FQNEAQ in the germline V gene. The ends were cut back, 2 bases at V and 7 bases at J, with 15 bases in the middle. CDR3 length equals 14 residues. CDR3 in amino acids: CASSLKGAGSEQYF. DNA for the CDR3: TGTGCCAGCAGCTTAAAAGGAGCGGGCTCGGAGCAGTACTTC.

The chain employs TRBV13 and TRBJ2-7, with 11 nucleotides matching TRBD2. The CDR3 sequence is 15 residues long. Trimming took 4 bases from V and 4 from J; bases not matched to a gene: 6. The V gene's germline CDR1 is PRHDT and CDR2 FYEKMQ (reference sequence). CDR3 loop: CASSSLAGEIYEQYV. In DNA form, the CDR3 reads TGTGCCAGCAGCTCACTAGCGGGGGAGATATACGAGCAGTACGTC.

The V gene is TRBV7-7, the J gene TRBJ1-5; 8 bases fit TRBD1. The germline V gene has CDR1 SSHAT and CDR2 FNYEAQ (reference sequence). This CDR3 region has 14 residues. With 1 base clipped from V and 4 bases from J, the junction kept 0 bases outside the gene matches. CDR3 in DNA: TGTGCCAGCAGCTTAGGGACAGGGAATCAGCCCCAGCATTTT. It encodes CASSLGTGNQPQHF.

The chain employs TRBV19 and TRBJ2-1, with D maybe TRBD1 (6 bases). The CDR3 is made up of 15 amino acids. V lost 4 bases, J lost 5 bases, and 15 bases lay in between. The germline V gene encodes CDR1 LNHDA and CDR2 SQIVND (reference sequence). In DNA form, the CDR3 reads TGTGCCAGTAGTACCACAGGGTTAAGCAACAATGAGCAGTTCTTC. It encodes CASSTTGLSNNEQFF. Full variable domain (outside the CDR3, taken from reference TRBV19 and TRBJ2-1): DGGITQSPKYLFRKEGQNVTLSCEQNLNHDAMYWYRQDPGQGLRLIYYSQIVNDFQKGDIAEGYSVSREKKESFPLTVTSAQKNPTAFYLCASSTTGLSNNEQFFGPGTRLTVL.

This rearrangement joins TRBV7-2 to TRBJ2-1, with D unclear. Deletions cut 3 bases from V and 8 bases from J, with 11 bases between. The germline gives CDR1 SGHTA, CDR2 FQGNSA. CDR3 length: 13 residues. CDR3 DNA sequence: TGTGCCAGCAGCTTTATAGCTCGGGATGAGCAGTTCTTC. Amino acid sequence: CASSFIARDEQFF.

In its sample, this clone was seen a few times. The sample contains more than one DNA sequence encoding this CDR3. The chain has TRBV11-1 and TRBJ2-7; 8 positions match TRBD1. CDR3 length: 14 residues. Germline lookup yields CDR1 SGHAT and CDR2 FQDESV (reference sequence). The junction had 2 bases not matched to a gene; V was cut back by 2 bases and J by 2 bases. The CDR3 is CASSLTDRAYEQYF. In DNA, the CDR3 is TGTGCCAGCAGCTTAACGGACAGGGCCTACGAGCAGTACTTC.

The rearrangement links TRBV11-2 to TRBJ1-3; D gene unclear. The CDR3 totals 15 residues. Trimming removed 5 bases from V and 1 base from J, with 12 bases in between. CDR1 is SGHAT and CDR2 is FQNNGV in the germline V gene. The CDR3: CASSALRASGNTIYF. CDR3 DNA sequence: TGTGCCAGCAGCGCCCTACGAGCTTCTGGAAACACCATATATTTT.

This clone is a singleton in its sample. The rearrangement joins TRBV12-3 or TRBV12-4 to TRBJ1-1; the match to TRBD1 covers 7 bases. The trim removed 6 bases at V and 6 bases at J, leaving 7 bases unmatched. The CDR3 loop spans 13 amino acids. CDR3 protein: CASRTGIVAEAFF. The CDR3 nucleotides are TGTGCCAGCAGGACAGGGATTGTTGCTGAAGCTTTCTTT.

The rearrangement uses TRBV29-1 and TRBJ1-6; 9 bases are a match to TRBD1. CDR1 SQVTM and CDR2 ANQGSEA come from the germline V gene. The J segment lost 10 bases and the V segment lost 6 bases, leaving 7 bases of the junction unmatched. The CDR3 length is 13 residues. DNA for the CDR3: TGCAGCGTGGGACAGGGAAGTGGCTCACCCCTCCACTTT. Translation: CSVGQGSGSPLHF.

The genes are TRBV11-3 and TRBJ2-1, with D unclear. Trimming shortened V by 2 bases and J by 7 bases, and 12 bases separated the two germline ends. The CDR3 spans 14 residues. Looked up from germline, CDR1 is SGHNT and CDR2 is YENEEA. CDR3 DNA: TGTGCCAGCAGCTTAAACCACTTCAATAATGAGCAGTTCTTC. Protein: CASSLNHFNNEQFF.

The chain links TRBV6-5 to TRBJ2-2, with D possibly matching TRBD1 (6 bases). V shed 0 bases and J shed 5 bases, with 13 bases lying between them. CDR1 and CDR2 from the germline V gene are MNHEY and SVGAGI. This CDR3 is 16 amino acids long. CDR3 bases: TGTGCCAGCAGTTACTCACTGGGGCAGGGGACCGGGGAGCTGTTTTTT. Translation gives CASSYSLGQGTGELFF.

The chain is built from TRBV11-3 and TRBJ2-7; possible D gene TRBD2, 6 bases. Trimming removed 5 bases at V and 0 bases at J, with 11 bases between. The V gene's germline CDR1 is SGHNT and CDR2 YENEEA. This CDR3 contains 14 residues. The CDR3 coding sequence is TGTGCCAGCAGCCCAGCGGGCTACTCCTACGAGCAGTACTTC. Translated: CASSPAGYSYEQYF.

J is TRBJ1-2 and V is TRBV5-6; a weak D match, TRBD1 (6 bases). Germline V gene data show CDR1 as SGHDT and CDR2 as YYEEEE. Trimming took off 1 base at V and 9 bases at J, with 22 bases between the two ends. The CDR3 has 16 amino acids. The CDR3: CASSLLGRGAWGSYTF. In nucleotides, the CDR3 is TGTGCCAGCAGCTTGTTGGGCAGGGGCGCCTGGGGGAGCTACACCTTC.

The gene calls are TRBV19 and TRBJ2-3, with 7 bases aligning to TRBD2. Germline V gene sequence: CDR1 LNHDA, CDR2 SQIVND (reference sequence). CDR3 size: 15 residues. J lost 6 bases, V lost 7 bases, and 13 bases had no gene match. The CDR3 bases are TGTGCCAGTACCGCTTACCGCGGGGGTCCCGATACGCAGTATTTT. Protein: CASTAYRGGPDTQYF.

The chain carries TRBV2 and TRBJ2-1, with D perhaps matching TRBD2 (5 bases). The V gene lost 5 bases and the J gene lost 0 bases, with 11 bases spanning the gap. Germline V gene data show CDR1 as SNHLY and CDR2 as FYNNEI. CDR3 size: 15 residues. Here the CDR3 reads CASSRTLSSYNEQFF. DNA of the CDR3: TGTGCCAGCAGTAGGACTCTAAGCTCCTACAATGAGCAGTTCTTC. The variable domain in full, with the rest retrieved from reference TRBV2 and TRBJ2-1, is EPEVTQTPSHQVTQMGQEVILRCVPISNHLYFYWYRQILGQKVEFLVSFYNNEISEKSEIFDDQFSVERPDGSNFTLKIRSTKLEDSAMYFCASSRTLSSYNEQFFGPGTRLTVL.

This clone appeared a few times. V gene TRBV11-3 combines with J gene TRBJ1-2, with a possible D match to TRBD1 (5 bases). The germline gives CDR1 SGHNT, CDR2 YENEEA. V was pared by 4 bases and J by 7 bases, with 16 bases between. The CDR3 is 14 amino acids. CDR3: CASSSGQGSSGYTF. CDR3 in DNA: TGTGCCAGCAGCTCCGGGCAGGGATCCTCTGGCTACACCTTC.

CDR3: CASRQVTANTGELFF. The CDR3 bases are TGTGCCAGTAGGCAGGTCACCGCGAACACCGGGGAGCTGTTTTTT. V is TRBV19 and J is TRBJ2-2; D is uncertain. Germline loops: CDR1 LNHDA, CDR2 SQIVND (reference sequence). The CDR3 loop spans 15 amino acids. V lost 6 bases and J 0 bases, leaving 11 bases between the germline ends. The full variable domain, with the rest looked up from reference TRBV19 and TRBJ2-2, is DGGITQSPKYLFRKEGQNVTLSCEQNLNHDAMYWYRQDPGQGLRLIYYSQIVNDFQKGDIAEGYSVSREKKESFPLTVTSAQKNPTAFYLCASRQVTANTGELFFGEGSRLTVL.

The chain employs TRBV5-4 and TRBJ2-3, with 11 bases identical to TRBD1. This CDR3 is built from 16 residues. Germline-derived CDR1 and CDR2 are SGHNT and YYREEE (reference sequence). The V segment lost 0 bases and the J segment 3 bases; nucleotides outside the gene matches: 3. This chain's CDR3 is CASSLGGDRGTDTQYF. CDR3 nucleotide sequence: TGTGCCAGCAGCTTGGGAGGGGACAGGGGGACAGATACGCAGTATTTT.